This T cell receptor (beta chain) emerged from a study of graft-versus-host responses after intestinal transplantation (dated by TCRdb to the early 2020s). About the full investigation: Recipients received multivisceral, liver-intestinal, or isolated intestinal transplants. A cohort of under 30 intestinal transplant recipients, including one retransplant, was enrolled, and a few patients lacking pretransplant specimens were excluded. Alloreactive clones were identified by sequencing pre-transplant mixed lymphocyte reaction products and comparing them with unstimulated pre-transplant donor and recipient T cells. Every recipient was given anti-thymocyte globulin induction, then maintenance tacrolimus and steroids for around three years. After intestinal transplantation, graft-versus-host and host-versus-graft alloreactive T cell clones were followed in the graft, circulation and bone marrow using bulk TCR-beta CDR3 sequencing. Donor T cell macrochimerism was defined as a peak of at least 4% donor T cells among recipient peripheral blood mononuclear cells. Rather than being sequenced by the commercial service, samples from a few later patients were sequenced in-house on an Illumina MiSeq and processed with MiXCR.

Summary of the overall study and its limitations: Early after transplant, peak levels of circulating GvH clones were found to be associated with declines in HvG clones. High GvH to HvG T cell clonal ratios were observed in the allografts of patients with donor T cell macrochimerism. The relatively low number and heterogeneity of intestinal transplant patients limited the conclusions. GvH clones turned up in recipient bone marrow, with some appearing earlier in ileal mucosa or blood, a pattern consistent with an intestinal mucosal origin.

CDR1 SGHAT and CDR2 FQNNGV were looked up in the germline V gene. Deletion took 4 bases off V and 5 bases off J, with a span of 5 bases between the germline ends. The CDR3 sequence holds 12 residues, the cysteine and phenylalanine included. The retained sequence is limited to the CDR3, 36 bases, with the frame set at the first base. Regarding this clone: Its antigen remains unidentified. One base away there is no much larger clone; base qualities are not given.

Libraries were built with the immunoSEQ multiplex PCR assay. For most patients, genomic DNA was isolated using the Qiagen DNeasy Blood and Tissue Kit and was shipped frozen to Adaptive Biotechnologies for TCR sequencing. Adaptive Biotechnologies carried out high-throughput TCR-beta CDR3 sequencing of genomic DNA for most patients. For the original study's pipeline: TCR sequencing data were retrieved from Adaptive's ImmunoSEQ software for 15 to 20 patients, whereas a few other patients were processed with MiXCR and VDJtools. CD4 versus CD8 sorting errors were corrected by removing sequences found in both subsets at a frequency ratio below 5:1. Because the origin of CDR3 nucleotide sequences shared between donor and recipient could not be assigned, those sequences were removed. At least 2-fold expansion over unstimulated cells and a minimum CFSE-low frequency of 0.002% (template counts) or 0.001% (read counts) were required for clones to be classified as alloreactive. Clones detected in sequenced pre-transplant spleen, lymph node, or MLR CFSE-low populations of the donor or recipient were defined as mappable. Cumulative frequency of alloreactive clones was calculated as a percentage of all sequences weighted by copy number. TCRdb re-hosts the immuneACCESS table, in-frame sequences only. Its copies lack some clones; in the studies checked, an unresolved V gene accounts for under half of them, and the cause for the rest is not known. Clone size and V and J calls were adopted from that table, with D and trimming inferred from the DNA. The table for this sample lists about 85,000 clones; 91% of them were counted only once. The ten largest clones represent 7.6% of the sample.

The time point tag for this specimen amounts to: cells obtained before transplantation from donor or recipient. CD3+CD4+ and CD3+CD8+ populations were FACS-sorted from unstimulated pre-transplant donor and recipient cells taken from spleen or lymph nodes. Sequenced material: unstimulated CD8+ T cells sorted from spleen or lymph node cells, taken before transplant. The sequence is built from TRBV11-2 and TRBJ2-2; too little of a D gene remains to name it. The origin of this receptor is a human donor who was the organ donor for an intestinal transplant. The DNA sequence is given as TGTGCCAGCAGCTCTAGTACCGGGGAGCTGTTTTTT. This encodes CASSSSTGELFF.